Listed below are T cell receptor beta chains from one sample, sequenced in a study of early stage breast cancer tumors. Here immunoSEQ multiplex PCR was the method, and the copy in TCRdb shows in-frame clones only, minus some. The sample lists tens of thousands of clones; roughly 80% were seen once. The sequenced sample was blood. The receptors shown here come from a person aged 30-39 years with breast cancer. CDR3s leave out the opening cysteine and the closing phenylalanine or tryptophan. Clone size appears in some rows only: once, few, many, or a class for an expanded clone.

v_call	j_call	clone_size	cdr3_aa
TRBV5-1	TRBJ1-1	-	ASSRRTRDRDSEAF
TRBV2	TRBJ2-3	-	ASGWGEGDTQY
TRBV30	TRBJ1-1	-	AWTRDTPEAF
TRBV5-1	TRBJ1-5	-	ASPPVVAQPQH
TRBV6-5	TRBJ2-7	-	ASSYFGTSQEKY
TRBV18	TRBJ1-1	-	ASSFSGTGNTEAF
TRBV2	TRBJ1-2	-	ASSAGTANYGYT
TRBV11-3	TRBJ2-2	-	ASSFSGNGAGELF
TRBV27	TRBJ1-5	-	ASSLDILTGIIQPQH
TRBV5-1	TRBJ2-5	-	ASSFTAGETQY
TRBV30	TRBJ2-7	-	AWSVLDRVYEQY
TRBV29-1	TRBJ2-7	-	SVEGRGYEQY
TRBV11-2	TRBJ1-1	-	ASSPGQWNTEAF
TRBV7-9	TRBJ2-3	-	ASSPSGTTQY
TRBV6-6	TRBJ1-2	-	ASTLTGVVDGYT
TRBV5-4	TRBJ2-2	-	ASSPSNTGELF
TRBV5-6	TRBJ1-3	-	ASSPRVGGNTIY
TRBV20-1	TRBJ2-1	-	SARGVNEQF
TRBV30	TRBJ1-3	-	AWSGDTPNTIY
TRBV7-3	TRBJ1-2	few	ASSANRVGDYGYT
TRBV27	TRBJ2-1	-	ASSSGQGRAQF
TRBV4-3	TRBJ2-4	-	ASSRNDGNIQY
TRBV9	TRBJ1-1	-	ASSSTGSMNTEAF
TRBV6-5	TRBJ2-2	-	ASSYSPRLAGGELF
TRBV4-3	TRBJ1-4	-	ASSQVGGLTNEKLF
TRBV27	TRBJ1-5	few	ASSPRGNQPQH
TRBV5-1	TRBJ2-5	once	ASSLTATGETQY
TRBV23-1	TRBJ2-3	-	ASSPLADRGFSTDTQY
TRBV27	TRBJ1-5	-	ASSDGQDQPQH
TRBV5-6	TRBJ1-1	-	ASSTQTDEAF
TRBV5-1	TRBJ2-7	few	ASSLGLVYEQY
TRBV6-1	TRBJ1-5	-	ASRGQTNQPQH